Here is one T cell receptor (beta chain) with its context. The antigen is not known. Cells sorted as Tregs were CD4+, CD25+ and CD127-/low. After constant-region reverse-primer amplification, full-length variable regions underwent semi-nested PCR with Nested Universal Primer A. TCRdb re-called the 5' RACE reads through MiXCR, storing one row per CDR3 protein. The data contain approximately 60,000 distinct CDR3 sequences, around 20% of them singletons. Findings of the study overall: Tumor memory CD4+ T cell TCR gene usage was found to cluster with blood and lymph node memory CD4+ cells and with lymph node naive CD4+ cells. Tumor-infiltrating Treg TCR alpha and beta sequences overlapped most with tumor naive CD4+ T cells, then blood naive.

CDR3 length equals 17 residues. The J segment lost 0 bases and the V segment lost 4 bases, leaving 8 bases of the junction unmatched. CDR1 is SGHDN and CDR2 is FVKESK in the germline V gene. The origin of this receptor is a female donor with breast cancer. The sequenced material came from tumor-infiltrating Tregs sorted from the breast tumor. V is TRBV14 and J is TRBJ2-7; TRBD2 aligns across 11 bases. CDR3: CASSRKGLAVSSYEQYF. CDR3 in DNA: TGTGCCAGCAGCCGCAAGGGACTAGCGGTGAGCTCCTACGAGCAGTACTTC.